Detailed here is one TCR beta chain. This sample stems from a study of PD-L1 blockade in urothelial cancer. The J segment lost 1 base and the V segment lost 4 bases, leaving 6 bases of the junction unmatched. The CDR3 totals 15 residues. CDR1 is MDHEN and CDR2 is SYDVKM in the germline V gene. Time point here: peripheral blood 6 weeks after treatment start. The method was immunoSEQ multiplex PCR; TCRdb's version includes in-frame clones alone and lacks a portion of them. The data hold 35,000 to 45,000 clones, with roughly 80% observed a single time. The clonotype originates from a man in his 60s with urothelial cancer. This chain connects TRBV28 to TRBJ2-5; 7 bases match TRBD1. Sequencing used PBMCs, obtained around atezolizumab (anti-PD-L1) treatment. This CDR3 is CASSSTGTFQETQYF. DNA of the CDR3: TGTGCCAGCAGTTCGACAGGGACCTTCCAAGAGACCCAGTACTTC.